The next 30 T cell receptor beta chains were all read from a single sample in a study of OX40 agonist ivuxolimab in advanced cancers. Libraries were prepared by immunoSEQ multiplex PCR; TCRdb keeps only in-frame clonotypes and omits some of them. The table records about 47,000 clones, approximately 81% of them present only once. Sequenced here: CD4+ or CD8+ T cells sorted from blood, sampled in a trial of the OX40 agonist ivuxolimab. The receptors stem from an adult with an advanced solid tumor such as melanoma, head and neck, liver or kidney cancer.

CDR3 protein: CASSYGKGVGYEQYF. In DNA, the CDR3 is TGTGCCAGCAGTTACGGGAAAGGGGTCGGGTACGAGCAGTACTTC. The V and J genes are TRBV6-5 and TRBJ2-7; weak D call: TRBD1 (5 bases). Germline V gene lookup returns CDR1 MNHEY and CDR2 SVGAGI. The CDR3 has 15 amino acids. The V and J ends lost 2 bases and 4 bases respectively, with 15 bases between them.

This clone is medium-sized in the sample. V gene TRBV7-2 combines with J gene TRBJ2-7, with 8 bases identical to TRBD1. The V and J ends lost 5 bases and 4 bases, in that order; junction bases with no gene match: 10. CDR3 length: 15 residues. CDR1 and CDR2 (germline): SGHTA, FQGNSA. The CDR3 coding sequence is TGTGCCAGCAGCCCAAAAGACAGGGGATTATACGAGCAGTACTTC. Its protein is CASSPKDRGLYEQYF.

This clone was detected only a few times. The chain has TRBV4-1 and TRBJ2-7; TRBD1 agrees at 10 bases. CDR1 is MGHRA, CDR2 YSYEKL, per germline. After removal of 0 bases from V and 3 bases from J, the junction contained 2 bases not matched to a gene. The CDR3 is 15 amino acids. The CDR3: CASSQDGTGVYEQYF. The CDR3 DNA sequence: TGCGCCAGCAGCCAAGATGGGACAGGGGTCTACGAGCAGTACTTC.

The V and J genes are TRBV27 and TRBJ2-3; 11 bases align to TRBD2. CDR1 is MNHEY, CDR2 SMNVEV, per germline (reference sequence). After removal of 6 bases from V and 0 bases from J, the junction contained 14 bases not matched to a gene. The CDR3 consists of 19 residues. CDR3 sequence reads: CASRTNPGLAAASTDTQYF. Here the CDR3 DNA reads TGTGCCAGCAGAACGAACCCGGGACTAGCGGCAGCGAGCACAGATACGCAGTATTTT.

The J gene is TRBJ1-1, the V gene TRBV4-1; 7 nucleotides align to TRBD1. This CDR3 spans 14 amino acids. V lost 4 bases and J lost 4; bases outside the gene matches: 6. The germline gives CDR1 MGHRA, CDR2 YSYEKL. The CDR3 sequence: CASSPGRGLTEAFF. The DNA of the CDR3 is TGCGCCAGCAGCCCAGGGAGGGGGCTCACTGAAGCTTTCTTT.

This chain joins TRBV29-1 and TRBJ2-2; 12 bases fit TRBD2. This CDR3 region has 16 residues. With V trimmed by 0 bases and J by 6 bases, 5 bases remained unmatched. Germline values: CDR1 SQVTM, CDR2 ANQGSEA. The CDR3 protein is CSVEDPSGRAPGELFF. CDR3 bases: TGCAGCGTTGAAGACCCTAGCGGGAGGGCACCCGGGGAGCTGTTTTTT.

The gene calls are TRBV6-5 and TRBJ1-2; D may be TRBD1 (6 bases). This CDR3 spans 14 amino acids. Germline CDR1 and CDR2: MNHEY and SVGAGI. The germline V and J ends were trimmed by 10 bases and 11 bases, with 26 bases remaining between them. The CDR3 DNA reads TGTGCCACCGGCGTGGTGTGGGGGGCGCGGTTTTACACCTTC. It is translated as CATGVVWGARFYTF.

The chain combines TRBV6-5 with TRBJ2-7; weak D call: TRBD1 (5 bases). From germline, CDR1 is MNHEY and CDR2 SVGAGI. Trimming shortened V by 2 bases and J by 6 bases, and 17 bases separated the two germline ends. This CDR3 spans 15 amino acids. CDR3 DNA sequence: TGTGCCAGCAGTTACGAAGGCAGGGAACCGTCCGAGCAGTACTTC. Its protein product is CASSYEGREPSEQYF.

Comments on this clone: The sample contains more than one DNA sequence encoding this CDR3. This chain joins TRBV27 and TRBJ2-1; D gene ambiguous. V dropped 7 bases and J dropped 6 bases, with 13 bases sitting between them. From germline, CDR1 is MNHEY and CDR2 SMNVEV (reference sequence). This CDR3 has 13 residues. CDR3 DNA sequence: TGTGCCAGCACCCCCCGGACGGGCAATGAGCAGTTCTTC. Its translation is CASTPRTGNEQFF.

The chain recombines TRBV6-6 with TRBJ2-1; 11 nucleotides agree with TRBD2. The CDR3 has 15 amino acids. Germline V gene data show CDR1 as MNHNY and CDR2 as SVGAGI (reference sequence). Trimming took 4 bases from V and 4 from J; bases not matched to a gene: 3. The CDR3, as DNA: TGTGCCAGCAGTTTACTAGCGGGAGTGTACAATGAGCAGTTCTTC. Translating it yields CASSLLAGVYNEQFF.

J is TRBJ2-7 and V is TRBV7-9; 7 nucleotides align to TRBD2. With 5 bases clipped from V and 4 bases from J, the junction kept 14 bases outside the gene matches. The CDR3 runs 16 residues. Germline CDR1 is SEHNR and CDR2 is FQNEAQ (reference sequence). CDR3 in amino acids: CASSPTPSGTKYEQYF. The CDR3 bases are TGTGCCAGCAGCCCAACCCCTTCAGGGACTAAATACGAGCAGTACTTC.

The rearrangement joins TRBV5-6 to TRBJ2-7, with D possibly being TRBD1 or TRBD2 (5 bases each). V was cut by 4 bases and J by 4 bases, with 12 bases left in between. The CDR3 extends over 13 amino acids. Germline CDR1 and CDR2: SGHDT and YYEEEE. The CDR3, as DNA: TGTGCCAGCAGCGCCCGGGACCGTTACGAGCAGTACTTC. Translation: CASSARDRYEQYF.

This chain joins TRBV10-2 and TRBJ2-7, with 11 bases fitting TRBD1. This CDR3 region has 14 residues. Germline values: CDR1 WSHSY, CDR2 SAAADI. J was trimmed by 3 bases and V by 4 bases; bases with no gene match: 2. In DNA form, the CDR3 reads TGCGCCAGCAGTGTCGGGACAGGGGGCTACGAGCAGTACTTC. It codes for CASSVGTGGYEQYF.

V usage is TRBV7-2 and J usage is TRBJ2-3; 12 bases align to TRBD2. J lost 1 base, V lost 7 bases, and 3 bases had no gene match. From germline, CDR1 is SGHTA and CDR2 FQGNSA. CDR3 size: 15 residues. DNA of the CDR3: TGTGCCAGCAAATGGACTAGCGGGGGCACAGATACGCAGTATTTT. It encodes CASKWTSGGTDTQYF.

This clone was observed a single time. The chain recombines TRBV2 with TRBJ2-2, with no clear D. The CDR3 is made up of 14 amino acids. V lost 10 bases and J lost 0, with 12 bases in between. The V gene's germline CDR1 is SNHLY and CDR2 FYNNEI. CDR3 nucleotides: TGTGCCACACCTATAGGGACGAACACCGGGGAGCTGTTTTTT. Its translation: CATPIGTNTGELFF.

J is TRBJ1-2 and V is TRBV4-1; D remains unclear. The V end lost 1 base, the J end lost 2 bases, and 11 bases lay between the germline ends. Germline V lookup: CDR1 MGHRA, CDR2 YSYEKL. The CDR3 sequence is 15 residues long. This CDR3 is CASSQGETANYGYTF. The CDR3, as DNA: TGCGCCAGCAGCCAAGGGGAAACAGCGAACTATGGCTACACCTTC.

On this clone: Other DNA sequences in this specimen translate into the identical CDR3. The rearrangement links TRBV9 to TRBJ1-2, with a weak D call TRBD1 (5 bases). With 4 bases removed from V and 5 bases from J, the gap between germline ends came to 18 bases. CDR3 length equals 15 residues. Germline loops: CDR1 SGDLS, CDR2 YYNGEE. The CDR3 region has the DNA TGTGCCAGCAGCCCCCGGGGCGGGCCAAGATATGGCTACACCTTC. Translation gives CASSPRGGPRYGYTF.

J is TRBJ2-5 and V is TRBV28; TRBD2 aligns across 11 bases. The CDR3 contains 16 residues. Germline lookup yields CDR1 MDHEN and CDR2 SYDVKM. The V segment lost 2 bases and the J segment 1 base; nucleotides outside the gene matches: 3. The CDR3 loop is CASSLLTSGAQETQYF. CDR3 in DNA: TGTGCCAGCAGTTTACTGACTAGCGGGGCCCAAGAGACCCAGTACTTC.

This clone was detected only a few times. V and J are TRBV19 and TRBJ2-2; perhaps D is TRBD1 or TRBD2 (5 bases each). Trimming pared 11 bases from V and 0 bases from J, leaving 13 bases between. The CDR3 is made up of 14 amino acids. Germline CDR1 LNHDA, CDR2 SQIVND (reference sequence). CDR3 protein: CALTGATNTGELFF. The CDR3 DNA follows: TGTGCCCTAACCGGGGCAACGAACACCGGGGAGCTGTTTTTT.

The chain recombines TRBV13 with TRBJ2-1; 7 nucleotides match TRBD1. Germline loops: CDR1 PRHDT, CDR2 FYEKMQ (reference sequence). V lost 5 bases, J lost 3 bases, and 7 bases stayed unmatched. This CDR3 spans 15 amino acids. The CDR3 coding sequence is TGTGCCAGCAGCGAGGACAGGAACCGCTACAATGAGCAGTTCTTC. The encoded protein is CASSEDRNRYNEQFF.

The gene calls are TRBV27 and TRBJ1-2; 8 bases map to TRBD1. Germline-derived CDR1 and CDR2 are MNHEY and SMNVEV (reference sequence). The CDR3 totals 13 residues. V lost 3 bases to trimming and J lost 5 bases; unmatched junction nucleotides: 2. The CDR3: CASSLTGAYGYTF. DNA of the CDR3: TGTGCCAGCAGTTTGACAGGGGCGTATGGCTACACCTTC.

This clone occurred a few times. CDR3 bases: TGTGCCAGCAGTTCTCAGGGAGATCTCCAGCCCCAGCATTTT. This gives the protein CASSSQGDLQPQHF. The chain carries TRBV28 and TRBJ1-5, with D maybe TRBD1 (5 bases). The CDR3 consists of 14 residues. Germline loops: CDR1 MDHEN, CDR2 SYDVKM. Deletions cut 4 bases from V and 7 bases from J, with 14 bases between.

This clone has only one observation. The CDR3 DNA reads TGTGCCTGGAGTGGTCGTCCCTCCACCGGGGAGCTGTTTTTT. Amino acid sequence: CAWSGRPSTGELFF. The chain combines TRBV30 with TRBJ2-2, with unresolved D. V lost 1 base and J lost 4, with 10 bases in between. This CDR3 contains 14 residues. Germline assignment: CDR1 GTSNPN and CDR2 SVGIG (reference sequence). The variable domain in full, completed from reference TRBV30 and TRBJ2-2, reads SQTIHQWPATLVQPVGSPLSLECTVEGTSNPNLYWYRQAAGRGLQLLFYSVGIGQISSEVPQNLSASRPQDRQFILSSKKLLLSDSGFYLCAWSGRPSTGELFFGEGSRLTVL.

Here the CDR3 reads CASSSGAASYNEQFF. The CDR3 region has the DNA TGCGCCAGCAGCAGTGGAGCGGCATCCTACAATGAGCAGTTCTTC. This chain links TRBV4-1 with TRBJ2-1, with D possibly TRBD2 on 5 matching bases. Trimming removed 5 bases from V and 1 base from J, with 12 bases in between. CDR3 length equals 15 residues. Per germline, CDR1 MGHRA and CDR2 YSYEKL.

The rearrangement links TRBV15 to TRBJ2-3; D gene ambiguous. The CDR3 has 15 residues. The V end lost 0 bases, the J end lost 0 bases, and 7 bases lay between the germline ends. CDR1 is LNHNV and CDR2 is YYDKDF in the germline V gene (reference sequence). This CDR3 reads CATSRDRLSTDTQYF. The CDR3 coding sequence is TGTGCCACCAGCAGAGATCGCCTTAGCACAGATACGCAGTATTTT.

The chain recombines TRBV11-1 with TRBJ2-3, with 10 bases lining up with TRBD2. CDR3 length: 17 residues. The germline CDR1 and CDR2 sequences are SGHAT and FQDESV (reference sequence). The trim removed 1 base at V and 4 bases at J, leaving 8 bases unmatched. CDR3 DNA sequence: TGTGCCAGCAGCTTAGATCCCCTAGCGGGAGTTGCAGATACGCAGTATTTT. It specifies CASSLDPLAGVADTQYF.

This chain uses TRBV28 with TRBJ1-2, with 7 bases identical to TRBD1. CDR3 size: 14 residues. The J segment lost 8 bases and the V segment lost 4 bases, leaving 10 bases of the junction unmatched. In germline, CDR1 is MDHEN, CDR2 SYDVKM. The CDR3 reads CASSSVWTGEGYTF. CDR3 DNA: TGTGCCAGCAGTTCCGTCTGGACAGGAGAAGGCTACACCTTC.

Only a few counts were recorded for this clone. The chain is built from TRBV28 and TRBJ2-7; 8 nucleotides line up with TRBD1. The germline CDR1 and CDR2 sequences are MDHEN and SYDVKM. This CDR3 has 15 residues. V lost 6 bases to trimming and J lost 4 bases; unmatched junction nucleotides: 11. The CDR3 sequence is CASRGRPGGTYEQYF. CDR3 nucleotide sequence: TGTGCCAGCAGAGGCAGGCCAGGGGGCACATACGAGCAGTACTTC.

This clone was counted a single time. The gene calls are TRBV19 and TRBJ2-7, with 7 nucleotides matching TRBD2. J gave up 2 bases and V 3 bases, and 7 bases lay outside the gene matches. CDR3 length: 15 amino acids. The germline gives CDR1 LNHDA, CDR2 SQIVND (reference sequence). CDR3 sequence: CASSIFLAAAYEQYF. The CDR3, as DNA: TGTGCCAGTAGTATTTTCCTAGCGGCAGCCTACGAGCAGTACTTC.

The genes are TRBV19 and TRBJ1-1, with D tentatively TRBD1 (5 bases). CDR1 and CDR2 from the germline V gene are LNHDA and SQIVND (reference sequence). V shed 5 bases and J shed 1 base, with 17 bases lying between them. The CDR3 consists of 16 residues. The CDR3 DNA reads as TGTGCCAGTAGTGCCCAGGGCACCTCTGGGAACACTGAAGCTTTCTTT. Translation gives CASSAQGTSGNTEAFF.